This is a list of T cell receptor beta chains from one sample in a study of blood T cells in healthy people across ages. MiXCR, applied by TCRdb to the 5' RACE reads, yields one record per CDR3 protein. Of about 1,500,000 distinct CDR3 sequences in the sample, around 42% were seen once. The sequencing input was blood. The receptors here all came from a woman aged 18-29 years in good health. The CDR3 runs from the conserved cysteine through the conserved F or W. A D gene is named only where the DNA matches it firmly. Some rows mark clone size as missing; the rest say once, few, many or name a class of expanded clone.

j_gene	abundance	v_gene	d_gene	CDR3aa	CDR3nt
TRBJ2-3	.	TRBV29-1	TRBD2	CSVEGGSSDGTDTQYF	TGCAGCGTTGAGGGGGGGTCCTCGGACGGCACAGATACGCAGTATTTT
TRBJ1-6	.	TRBV4-1	TRBD1	CASSLREGQLNSPLHF	TGCGCCAGCAGCCTGCGCGAGGGACAGTTGAATTCACCCCTCCACTTT
TRBJ2-1	few	TRBV27	.	CASRTSSNEQFF	TGTGCCAGCAGAACTAGCTCCAATGAGCAGTTCTTC
TRBJ2-7	few	TRBV7-2	.	CASSLRSGEQYF	TGTGCCAGCAGCTTAAGGTCGGGCGAGCAGTACTTC
TRBJ1-2	few	TRBV10-3	.	CAISRDPGNYGYTF	TGTGCCATCAGCCGGGACCCGGGCAACTATGGCTACACCTTC
TRBJ2-1	.	TRBV13	TRBD2	CASSSDLGTSDEQFF	TGTGCCAGCAGCTCCGACCTAGGGACTAGCGATGAGCAGTTCTTC
TRBJ1-2	.	TRBV12-3/TRBV12-4	.	CASSSPSEDGYTF	TGTGCCAGCAGTTCGCCCTCAGAGGACGGCTACACCTTC
TRBJ1-5	few	TRBV12-3/TRBV12-4	TRBD1	CASSPTRWTGDVGNQPQHF	TGTGCCAGCAGTCCAACGAGATGGACAGGCGATGTGGGCAATCAGCCCCAGCATTTT
TRBJ1-2	few	TRBV29-1	.	CSVEDTVLSRVGSYGYTF	TGCAGCGTTGAAGATACGGTGCTGTCCCGGGTTGGCTCCTATGGCTACACCTTC
TRBJ2-5	once	TRBV7-3	TRBD2	CASSDIVAGEETQYF	TGTGCCAGCAGCGATATAGTTGCGGGGGAAGAGACCCAGTACTTC
TRBJ2-7	few	TRBV3-1	TRBD1	CASSQDPRDRGTRSYEQYF	TGTGCCAGCAGCCAAGACCCCCGGGACAGGGGTACTCGCTCCTACGAGCAGTACTTC
TRBJ2-3	.	TRBV9	TRBD2	CASSVGTSVPDTQYF	TGTGCCAGCAGCGTCGGGACTAGCGTCCCAGATACGCAGTATTTT
TRBJ2-7	.	TRBV12-5	TRBD2	CASGGRLYGNEQYF	TGTGCTAGTGGCGGGAGGTTATATGGCAATGAGCAGTACTTC
TRBJ2-3	.	TRBV7-9	.	CASTTDTQYF	TGTGCCAGTACAACAGATACGCAGTATTTT
TRBJ1-2	once	TRBV7-9	TRBD1	CASSSRQGGPNYGYTF	TGTGCCAGCAGCAGCAGACAGGGGGGACCTAACTATGGCTACACCTTC
TRBJ2-1	few	TRBV20-1	TRBD2	CSARDPGGSAYNEQFF	TGCAGTGCTAGAGATCCGGGCGGGAGTGCCTACAATGAGCAGTTCTTC
TRBJ2-7	many	TRBV5-1	.	CASSSGGINYEQYF	TGCGCCAGCAGCTCTGGGGGGATAAACTACGAGCAGTACTTC
TRBJ2-7	.	TRBV11-2	TRBD1	CASSLVRTGAYEQYF	TGTGCCAGCAGCCTGGTAAGGACAGGCGCGTACGAGCAGTACTTC
TRBJ1-2	.	TRBV11-2	TRBD1	CASSFETGGRGYTF	TGTGCCAGCAGCTTTGAGACAGGGGGCCGAGGCTACACCTTC
TRBJ2-7	few	TRBV6-2/TRBV6-3	.	CASSYHRPPSYEQYF	TGTGCCAGCAGTTATCACAGGCCGCCCTCCTACGAGCAGTACTTC
TRBJ2-5	few	TRBV12-3/TRBV12-4	TRBD2	CASSVSGGAGLETQYF	TGTGCCAGCAGTGTAAGCGGGGGGGCAGGACTAGAGACCCAGTACTTC
TRBJ2-7	.	TRBV14	.	CASSQSDIYEQYF	TGTGCCAGCAGCCAATCGGATATCTACGAGCAGTACTTC
TRBJ2-7	few	TRBV29-1	.	CSVPSADNEQYF	TGCAGCGTTCCTAGCGCCGACAATGAGCAGTACTTC
TRBJ2-1	few	TRBV25-1	TRBD2	CASSFSGRNEQFF	TGTGCCAGCAGTTTTAGCGGGAGGAATGAGCAGTTCTTC
TRBJ2-5	.	TRBV5-1	TRBD1	CASSGRQGGSQETQYF	TGCGCCAGCAGCGGTAGACAGGGCGGCTCCCAAGAGACCCAGTACTTC
TRBJ1-1	.	TRBV6-2/TRBV6-3	.	CASVRDGYTEAFF	TGTGCCAGCGTTCGTGACGGATACACTGAAGCTTTCTTT
TRBJ2-7	few	TRBV12-3/TRBV12-4	.	CASSSTSFQQYF	TGTGCCAGCAGTTCCACTAGTTTCCAGCAGTACTTC
TRBJ2-5	few	TRBV7-9	.	CASSHRQKETQYF	TGTGCCAGCAGCCACCGACAGAAAGAGACCCAGTACTTC
TRBJ1-2	few	TRBV10-3	.	CAIGGSSGSPNYGYTF	TGTGCCATCGGGGGCTCCTCCGGGTCCCCTAACTATGGCTACACCTTC
TRBJ2-5	few	TRBV12-3/TRBV12-4	TRBD1	CASSPPDRGGEQYF	TGTGCCAGCAGTCCTCCGGACAGGGGTGGTGAGCAGTACTTC
TRBJ1-2	.	TRBV12-3/TRBV12-4	TRBD1	CASSLSGTGHGYTF	TGTGCCAGCAGTTTATCTGGGACAGGGCATGGCTACACCTTC
TRBJ2-1	.	TRBV11-3	TRBD2	CANSWTSGTNEQFF	TGTGCCAACAGCTGGACTAGCGGGACTAATGAGCAGTTCTTC